These 32 T cell receptor beta chains originate from one sample sequenced in a study of cytomegalovirus exposure and HLA in healthy donors. The PCR made use of 60 Vbeta and 13 Jbeta primers. Some clones are missing from TCRdb's copy, which holds only in-frame ones; the method was immunoSEQ multiplex PCR. The sample has about 20,000 clones. Sequenced sample: PBMCs. The source is a man aged 60 to 69 in good health and CMV-seropositive.

This chain links TRBV5-4 with TRBJ2-7, with TRBD2 matching over 15 bases. This CDR3 contains 16 residues. With 4 bases clipped from V and 5 bases from J, the junction kept 7 bases outside the gene matches. The germline gives CDR1 SGHNT, CDR2 YYREEE (reference sequence). Here the CDR3 reads CASSRGLAGGSNEQYF. In DNA, the CDR3 is TGTGCCAGCAGCCGGGGACTAGCGGGAGGTAGCAACGAGCAGTACTTC.

The genes are TRBV5-1 and TRBJ1-1; D gene uncertain. V was shortened by 1 base and J by 1 base, with 8 bases between the two germline ends. Germline-derived CDR1 and CDR2 are SGHRS and YFSETQ. This CDR3 contains 14 residues. CDR3 coding DNA: TGCGCCAGCAGCTTGTTGCCGGGGAACACTGAAGCTTTCTTT. Protein: CASSLLPGNTEAFF.

The genes are TRBV29-1 and TRBJ2-3; 9 bases line up with TRBD1. V lost 6 bases to trimming and J lost 3 bases; unmatched junction nucleotides: 10. Looked up from germline, CDR1 is SQVTM and CDR2 is ANQGSEA. CDR3 length equals 15 residues. CDR3 sequence: CSVPPGQGATDTQYF. CDR3 coding DNA: TGCAGCGTGCCTCCGGGACAGGGAGCTACAGATACGCAGTATTTT.

The chain joins TRBV5-1 to TRBJ1-2, with no clear D. Per the germline V gene, CDR1 is SGHRS and CDR2 is YFSETQ. This CDR3 contains 14 residues. V lost 7 bases, J lost 2 bases, and 15 bases lay in between. CDR3 residues: CASGSFASNYGYTF. The CDR3 DNA sequence: TGCGCCAGCGGCTCCTTCGCTAGCAACTATGGCTACACCTTC.

This chain joins TRBV14 and TRBJ2-1, with a weak D call TRBD2 (6 bases). Trimming shortened V by 6 bases and J by 2 bases, and 17 bases separated the two germline ends. CDR3 length: 16 amino acids. Germline lookup yields CDR1 SGHDN and CDR2 FVKESK. The DNA of the CDR3 is TGTGCCAGCAGTTTCCGACTAGGACCACCCTACAATGAGCAGTTCTTC. Amino acids: CASSFRLGPPYNEQFF.

J is TRBJ1-5 and V is TRBV30; 7 bases line up with TRBD1. J was trimmed by 2 bases and V by 2 bases; bases with no gene match: 6. There are 15 residues in the CDR3. The V gene's germline CDR1 is GTSNPN and CDR2 SVGIG (reference sequence). CDR3 coding DNA: TGTGCCTGGAGTAAAGGGGGCAAGGGCAATCAGCCCCAGCATTTT. Encoded protein: CAWSKGGKGNQPQHF.

CDR3 protein: CASSPQHVNTDTQYF. CDR3 DNA: TGTGCCAGCTCACCACAACATGTCAACACAGATACGCAGTATTTT. V is TRBV18 and J is TRBJ2-3; no reliable D call. Germline values: CDR1 KGHSH, CDR2 LQKENI. The CDR3 extends over 15 amino acids. V dropped 1 base and J dropped 2 bases, with 10 bases sitting between them.

The chain recombines TRBV5-1 with TRBJ2-5; tentative D call: TRBD1 (5 bases). Germline assignment: CDR1 SGHRS and CDR2 YFSETQ. The CDR3 extends over 13 amino acids. Trimming removed 4 bases at V and 5 bases at J, with 12 bases between. CDR3 amino acids: CASSPVSGETQYF. Here the CDR3 DNA reads TGCGCCAGCAGCCCGGTTTCAGGGGAGACCCAGTACTTC.

This chain connects TRBV19 to TRBJ2-7; 8 positions agree with TRBD2. Unmatched junction bases numbered 8, after V lost 8 bases and J lost 2 bases. CDR3 length equals 14 residues. Germline-derived CDR1 and CDR2 are LNHDA and SQIVND (reference sequence). In DNA form, the CDR3 reads TGTGCCAGTGGCACCGGGACTAGGACCTACGAGCAGTACTTC. Residues: CASGTGTRTYEQYF.

V and J are TRBV29-1 and TRBJ1-1, with a tentative D call TRBD1 (6 bases). The V end lost 8 bases, the J end lost 5 bases, and 18 bases lay between the germline ends. The CDR3 covers 13 residues. CDR1 and CDR2 (germline): SQVTM, ANQGSEA. The CDR3 loop is CSIRQDLGTEAFF. Written as DNA, the CDR3 is TGCAGCATAAGACAGGATCTAGGTACTGAAGCTTTCTTT.

This chain links TRBV5-1 with TRBJ2-7, with D unresolved. V gave up 0 bases and J gave up 0 bases, with 10 bases separating them. The CDR3 has 15 amino acids. Looked up from germline, CDR1 is SGHRS and CDR2 is YFSETQ. Here the CDR3 reads CASSLDPESSYEQYF. CDR3 coding DNA: TGCGCCAGCAGCTTGGACCCTGAGAGCTCCTACGAGCAGTACTTC.

The V and J genes are TRBV7-9 and TRBJ1-2; 7 bases match TRBD1. CDR3 length: 16 amino acids. With 7 bases clipped from V and 5 bases from J, the junction kept 16 bases outside the gene matches. CDR1 is SEHNR and CDR2 is FQNEAQ in the germline V gene (reference sequence). In DNA, the CDR3 is TGTGCCAGCACCTTCCTACCTTCCGGGACAGTTTATGGCTACACCTTC. It is translated as CASTFLPSGTVYGYTF. The whole variable domain, filled in from reference TRBV7-9 and TRBJ1-2, reads DTGVSQNPRHKITKRGQNVTFRCDPISEHNRLYWYRQTLGQGPEFLTYFQNEAQLEKSRLLSDRFSAERPKGSFSTLEIQRTEQGDSAMYLCASTFLPSGTVYGYTFGSGTRLTVV.

This chain links TRBV4-1 with TRBJ2-7; 8 nucleotides line up with TRBD1. Germline CDR1 reads MGHRA; CDR2 reads YSYEKL. Unmatched junction bases numbered 6, after V lost 4 bases and J lost 1 base. This CDR3 comprises 15 residues. CDR3 loop: CASSPRGLGSYEQYF. DNA of the CDR3: TGCGCCAGCAGCCCCAGGGGGCTTGGGTCCTACGAGCAGTACTTC.

The gene calls are TRBV5-6 and TRBJ2-1; maybe TRBD2 (5 bases). The V end lost 0 bases, the J end lost 8 bases, and 9 bases lay between the germline ends. In germline, CDR1 is SGHDT, CDR2 YYEEEE. CDR3 length: 13 amino acids. This chain's CDR3 is CASSLVMEDEQFF. In DNA form, the CDR3 reads TGTGCCAGCAGCTTGGTAATGGAGGATGAGCAGTTCTTC.

This chain uses TRBV6-9 with TRBJ2-3; D is unclear. Looked up from germline, CDR1 is MNHGY and CDR2 is SVAAGI. The CDR3 consists of 11 residues. With 3 bases removed from V and 6 bases from J, the gap between germline ends came to 4 bases. Written as DNA, the CDR3 is TGTGCCAGCAGTTACGTTGATACGCAGTATTTT. Protein product: CASSYVDTQYF.

V gene TRBV5-1 combines with J gene TRBJ2-7; 8 positions match TRBD1. From germline, CDR1 is SGHRS and CDR2 YFSETQ. The CDR3 consists of 14 residues. V was clipped by 3 bases and J by 3 bases; unmatched bases: 5. The CDR3: CASSSGQGSYEQYF. CDR3 nucleotide sequence: TGCGCCAGCAGCTCCGGACAGGGAAGCTACGAGCAGTACTTC.

The chain is built from TRBV10-3 and TRBJ2-2; TRBD2 agrees at 8 bases. Germline V CDR1 and CDR2: ENHRY, SYGVKD. After removal of 0 bases from V and 0 bases from J, the junction contained 9 bases not matched to a gene. The CDR3 extends over 19 amino acids. The CDR3 nucleotides are TGTGCCATCAGTGAGTCCCCCATAGCGGGAAGCACGAACACCGGGGAGCTGTTTTTT. It encodes CAISESPIAGSTNTGELFF.

J is TRBJ2-5 and V is TRBV18; D is unclear. The germline gives CDR1 KGHSH, CDR2 LQKENI. This CDR3 region has 15 residues. V gave up 3 bases and J gave up 4 bases, with 15 bases separating them. In DNA, the CDR3 is TGTGCCAGCTCACCTACCCGTTCTATCGGAGAGACCCAGTACTTC. Translated, it gives CASSPTRSIGETQYF. The whole variable domain, remainder taken from reference TRBV18 and TRBJ2-5, is NAGVMQNPRHLVRRRGQEARLRCSPMKGHSHVYWYRQLPEEGLKFMVYLQKENIIDESGMPKERFSAEFPKEGPSILRIQQVVRGDSAAYFCASSPTRSIGETQYFGPGTRLLVL.

The chain carries TRBV5-1 and TRBJ1-2; the match to TRBD1 covers 7 bases. CDR3 length equals 15 residues. The germline gives CDR1 SGHRS, CDR2 YFSETQ. V lost 3 bases to trimming and J lost 4 bases; unmatched junction nucleotides: 9. In DNA form, the CDR3 reads TGCGCCAGCAGCTCGTTACAGGGGACGGCCTATGGCTACACCTTC. Translating gives CASSSLQGTAYGYTF.

The chain joins TRBV2 to TRBJ2-5; D possibly corresponds to TRBD1 (5 bases). CDR3 length equals 14 residues. Germline-derived CDR1 and CDR2 are SNHLY and FYNNEI. Trimming cost V 7 bases and J 0 bases, with 12 bases left between them. The DNA of the CDR3 is TGTGCCAGCAACTTACAGGAGTACCAAGAGACCCAGTACTTC. Translating it yields CASNLQEYQETQYF.

This chain connects TRBV7-9 to TRBJ1-1; TRBD1 aligns across 8 bases. CDR1 and CDR2 from the germline V gene are SEHNR and FQNEAQ (reference sequence). The CDR3 runs 16 residues. J lost 1 base, V lost 6 bases, and 10 bases had no gene match. CDR3 in amino acids: CASRSGQGAPNTEAFF. As DNA, the CDR3 is TGTGCCAGCAGATCGGGGCAGGGGGCTCCGAACACTGAAGCTTTCTTT.

The V and J genes are TRBV6-5 and TRBJ1-2; TRBD1 agrees at 7 bases. In germline, CDR1 is MNHEY, CDR2 SVGAGI. The CDR3 extends over 15 amino acids. Germline trimming cut 1 base from V and 3 bases from J; bases unmatched to any gene: 5. CDR3 region: CASSYYPQGDYGYTF. The CDR3 region has the DNA TGTGCCAGCAGTTACTACCCCCAGGGGGACTATGGCTACACCTTC.

The gene calls are TRBV6-1 and TRBJ2-1; no firm D call. Germline V lookup: CDR1 MNHNS, CDR2 SASEGT. Trimming left V 8 bases short and J 6 bases short, with 8 bases between. The CDR3 covers 11 residues. The CDR3 bases are TGTGCCAGCGGAGTATCCAATGAGCAGTTCTTC. Its protein is CASGVSNEQFF.

V usage is TRBV4-1 and J usage is TRBJ2-1, with 9 positions matching TRBD2. The CDR3 is 18 residues long. V shed 1 base, J shed 8 bases, and the junction held 15 bases outside the gene matches. Germline V gene sequence: CDR1 MGHRA, CDR2 YSYEKL. CDR3 nucleotides: TGCGCCAGCAGCCAAGGATTTGGGATGCGGGAGGGTATGGATGAGCAGTTCTTC. Translation gives CASSQGFGMREGMDEQFF.

The V call is TRBV7-8, the J call TRBJ1-5, with 9 bases aligning to TRBD1. Losses at the gene ends were 4 bases for V and 2 bases for J; bases not matched to a gene: 9. CDR3 length: 17 residues. The germline V gene encodes CDR1 SGHVS and CDR2 FQNEAQ. CDR3 region: CASSSNNRGLGNQPQHF. CDR3 coding DNA: TGTGCCAGCAGCTCGAACAACAGGGGGCTTGGCAATCAGCCCCAGCATTTT.

J is TRBJ2-5 and V is TRBV5-1; 9 bases align to TRBD2. Germline V gives CDR1 SGHRS, CDR2 YFSETQ. The ends lost 4 bases at V and 5 bases at J; junction bases unmatched: 15. The CDR3 is made up of 17 amino acids. The CDR3 spells CASSPTSGAPKGETQYF. In DNA form, the CDR3 reads TGCGCCAGCAGCCCGACTAGCGGTGCTCCAAAAGGGGAGACCCAGTACTTC.

The chain combines TRBV19 with TRBJ1-5; D call uncertain. This CDR3 region has 16 residues. V lost 7 bases and J 0 bases, leaving 16 bases between the germline ends. Germline V gene data show CDR1 as LNHDA and CDR2 as SQIVND (reference sequence). The CDR3 reads CASTGLSWDSNQPQHF. CDR3 sequence (DNA): TGTGCCAGTACCGGACTGAGCTGGGATAGCAATCAGCCCCAGCATTTT.

The chain employs TRBV2 and TRBJ2-5, with D perhaps matching TRBD1 (5 bases). CDR3 length: 11 amino acids. From germline, CDR1 is SNHLY and CDR2 FYNNEI. Trimming took 6 bases from V and 4 from J, leaving 6 bases between them. The CDR3 DNA sequence: TGTGCCAGCAGGACAGTAGAGACCCAGTACTTC. Its translation is CASRTVETQYF. Looking up the rest from reference TRBV2 and TRBJ2-5 gives the full variable domain: EPEVTQTPSHQVTQMGQEVILRCVPISNHLYFYWYRQILGQKVEFLVSFYNNEISEKSEIFDDQFSVERPDGSNFTLKIRSTKLEDSAMYFCASRTVETQYFGPGTRLLVL.

J is TRBJ2-5 and V is TRBV5-1; TRBD1 is a possible D gene (5 bases). CDR1 SGHRS and CDR2 YFSETQ come from the germline V gene. This CDR3 has 14 amino acids. V was cut by 3 bases and J by 6 bases, with 15 bases left in between. CDR3 DNA sequence: TGCGCCAGCAGCTGGGGCCTATCCGAGCAGACCCAGTACTTC. Amino acids: CASSWGLSEQTQYF.

Here the CDR3 DNA reads TGTGCCAGCTCACCGGGAGAACGGCGCAATCAGCCCCAGCATTTT. This codes for CASSPGERRNQPQHF. The genes are TRBV18 and TRBJ1-5; D gene ambiguous. Trimming removed 3 bases at V and 2 bases at J, with 11 bases between. CDR1 and CDR2 (germline): KGHSH, LQKENI. The CDR3 runs to 15 residues.

The chain links TRBV6-6 to TRBJ1-1; 9 positions match TRBD1. The CDR3 has 14 residues. Per the germline V gene, CDR1 is MNHNY and CDR2 is SVGAGI (reference sequence). The V segment lost 3 bases and the J segment 3 bases; nucleotides outside the gene matches: 2. The CDR3 coding sequence is TGTGCCAGCAGTTATAGACAGGGGGACACTGAAGCTTTCTTT. Translating it yields CASSYRQGDTEAFF.

The chain recombines TRBV12-2 with TRBJ2-1; the D call of TRBD2 is as the table states it, not checked on the DNA. TRBV12-2 is a documented pseudogene. CDR3 size: 16 residues. The CDR3 DNA reads as TGTGCAAGTCGCTTAGAGGAGCGGGAGTCTGGTAATGAGCAGTTCTTC. It codes for CASRLEERESGNEQFF.